The 9 T cell receptor beta chains below all came from one sample that was sequenced in a study of breast tumors, draining lymph nodes, adjacent tissues. TCRdb re-called the multiplex PCR reads through MiXCR, storing one row per CDR3 protein. The top ten clones hold 6.5% to 8% of a sample with tens of thousands of distinct CDR3 sequences, 20% to 25% of them seen once. The specimen was breast tumor tissue. Receptor source: a female donor with breast cancer. Some clones in this sample may be carry-over from other donors' samples.

This clonotype was counted at least ten times. CDR3 nucleotides: TGTGCCAGCAGCTTAAGGCCGGGGTGGGAGACAGATACGCAGTATTTT. This codes for CASSLRPGWETDTQYF. This chain connects TRBV11-2 to TRBJ2-3, with TRBD2 as a possible D gene (5 bases). Looked up from germline, CDR1 is SGHAT and CDR2 is FQNNGV. The CDR3 length is 16 residues. Trimming took off 2 bases at V and 3 bases at J, with 15 bases between the two ends. Variable domain in full (rest from reference TRBV11-2 and TRBJ2-3): EAGVAQSPRYKIIEKRQSVAFWCNPISGHATLYWYQQILGQGPKLLIQFQNNGVVDDSQLPKDRFSAERLKGVDSTLKIQPAKLEDSAVYLCASSLRPGWETDTQYFGPGTRLTVL.

This clonotype was seen ten or more times. V gene TRBV18 combines with J gene TRBJ2-5; TRBD2 aligns across 7 bases. CDR1 is KGHSH and CDR2 is LQKENI in the germline V gene. The CDR3 has 14 amino acids. V gave up 4 bases and J gave up 1 base; unmatched junction bases: 3. CDR3 DNA: TGTGCCAGCTCACAAGCGGGGTTCCAAGAGACCCAGTACTTC. This translates into CASSQAGFQETQYF.

This clonotype was recorded at least ten times. V gene TRBV27 combines with J gene TRBJ2-5, with 10 bases matching TRBD2. CDR3 length: 17 residues. Germline assignment: CDR1 MNHEY and CDR2 SMNVEV (reference sequence). Losses at the gene ends were 0 bases for V and 5 bases for J; bases not matched to a gene: 9. CDR3 sequence (DNA): TGTGCCAGCAGTTTATCGCAGCCTAGCGGGAGTCGGGAGACCCAGTACTTC. Amino acids: CASSLSQPSGSRETQYF.

In the case of this clonotype: A much larger clone differs by one base, so this may be a read error. The chain carries TRBV5-8 and TRBJ2-1, with D possibly being TRBD2 (5 bases). Germline loops: CDR1 SGHTS, CDR2 YDEGEE. CDR3 length: 12 amino acids. The CDR3: CDSSGRSGEQFF. The CDR3 DNA follows: TGTGACAGCAGCGGCCGGTCGGGTGAGCAGTTCTTC.

Note on this clonotype: This sequence may be a read error, since a much larger clone differs from it by one base. This sequence joins TRBV30 and TRBJ1-2, with 10 bases fitting TRBD1. CDR1 and CDR2 (germline): GTSNPN, SVGIG (reference sequence). The CDR3 covers 14 residues. J gave up 4 bases and V 3 bases, and 5 bases lay outside the gene matches. CDR3 amino acids: CAWSRDRGVYGYTF. In nucleotides, the CDR3 is TGTGCCTGGAGCCGGGACAGGGGTGTCTATGGCTACACCTTC.

This clonotype is categorized as medium-sized. The genes are TRBV24-1 and TRBJ2-3; 12 bases fit TRBD2. Germline V CDR1 and CDR2: KGHDR, SFDVKD. This CDR3 contains 15 residues. V lost 3 bases to trimming and J lost 6 bases; unmatched junction nucleotides: 3. The CDR3 is CATSDASGRDDTQYF. The CDR3 DNA is TGTGCCACCAGTGATGCTAGCGGGAGGGACGATACGCAGTATTTT.

At least ten counts were recorded for this clonotype. The chain carries TRBV11-2 and TRBJ2-1, with 13 bases matching TRBD2. Germline CDR1 reads SGHAT; CDR2 reads FQNNGV. V dropped 5 bases and J dropped 15; count of bases not matched to a gene: 7. This CDR3 has 13 residues. CDR3: CASSQILAGGVFF. Here the CDR3 DNA reads TGTGCCAGCAGCCAGATACTAGCGGGGGGGGTGTTCTTC.

This clonotype appeared many times. V gene TRBV7-8 combines with J gene TRBJ1-3, with TRBD1 matching 7 bases. This CDR3 spans 20 amino acids. The V gene's germline CDR1 is SGHVS and CDR2 FQNEAQ. Trimming at V came to 3 bases and at J to 0 bases, leaving 17 bases not matched to a gene. The chain's CDR3 is CASSLRGGSGQDSSGNTIYF. The CDR3 nucleotides read TGTGCCAGCAGCTTGAGAGGGGGAAGTGGACAGGACTCCTCTGGAAACACCATATATTTT.

This clonotype is categorized as medium-sized. The CDR3 nucleotides read TGTGCCAGCAGTTACTACAGGGGAGGCTATGGCTACACCTTC. This codes for CASSYYRGGYGYTF. The J gene is TRBJ1-2, the V gene TRBV6-2 or TRBV6-3; 7 bases align to TRBD1. The CDR3 contains 14 residues. The trim removed 1 base at V and 4 bases at J, leaving 3 bases unmatched. Germline CDR1 is MNHEY and CDR2 is SVGEGT.